This paragraph covers one T cell receptor beta chain sequence. Its cognate antigen is unknown. This record belongs to a study of cytomegalovirus exposure and HLA in healthy donors. Study-wide context: Tens of millions of unique TCRs from HLA-typed donors were held in an early release of data.

The CDR3 spans 14 residues. V gave up 2 bases and J gave up 3 bases, with 10 bases separating them. CDR1 and CDR2 (germline): SGHTA, FQGNSA. PCR used 60 Vbeta primers and 13 Jbeta primers. Measured with immunoSEQ multiplex PCR; TCRdb has only the in-frame clones, and not every one. Recorded for this sample: over 60,000 clones. General study points: According to the study, around 180 TCR beta chains were cytomegalovirus-associated.

The source of this sequence is a female donor in good health and CMV-seropositive. The chain couples TRBV7-2 to TRBJ2-5; perhaps TRBD2 as D (5 bases). Sequenced: PBMCs. The CDR3 DNA follows: TGTGCCAGCAGCTTAACTCCGGGGAAAGAGACCCAGTACTTC. This encodes CASSLTPGKETQYF.